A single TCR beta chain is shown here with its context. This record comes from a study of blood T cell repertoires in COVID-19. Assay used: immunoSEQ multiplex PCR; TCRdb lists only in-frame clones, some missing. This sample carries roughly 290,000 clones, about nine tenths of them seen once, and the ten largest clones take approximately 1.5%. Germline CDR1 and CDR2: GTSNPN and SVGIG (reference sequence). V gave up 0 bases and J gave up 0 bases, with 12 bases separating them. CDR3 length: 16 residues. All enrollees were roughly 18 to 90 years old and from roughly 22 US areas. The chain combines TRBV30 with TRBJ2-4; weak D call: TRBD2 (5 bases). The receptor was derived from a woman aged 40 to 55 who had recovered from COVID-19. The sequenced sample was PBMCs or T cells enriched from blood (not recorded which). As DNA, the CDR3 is TGTGCCTGGAGTGTACGGGGAGCTCTAGCCAAAAACATTCAGTACTTC. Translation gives CAWSVRGALAKNIQYF.